The 11 T cell receptor beta chains below all came from one sample that was sequenced in a study of T cell responses to AZD1222 COVID-19 vaccine. The repertoire was sequenced with immunoSEQ multiplex PCR; TCRdb's copy has only in-frame clones and lacks some. The repertoire includes under 70,000 clones, about 85% of them detected once, and 20% to 25% sits in the top ten. Source: peripheral blood, taken on day 0 of AZD1222 vaccination. All receptors come from an adult in good health.

In this sample, this clone turned up once. V usage is TRBV28 and J usage is TRBJ1-2; D unclear. V was trimmed by 7 bases and J by 4 bases, leaving 13 bases between them. The length of the CDR3 is 13 residues. The germline gives CDR1 MDHEN, CDR2 SYDVKM. This chain's CDR3 is CASTQNSLYGYTF. In DNA form, the CDR3 reads TGTGCCAGCACCCAAAATTCACTCTATGGCTACACCTTC.

The rearrangement joins TRBV27 to TRBJ2-7, with TRBD2 identical over 8 bases. With V trimmed by 3 bases and J by 0 bases, 4 bases remained unmatched. Looked up from germline, CDR1 is MNHEY and CDR2 is SMNVEV (reference sequence). This CDR3 contains 15 residues. CDR3 amino acids: CASSLGSGSSYEQYF. The CDR3 DNA sequence: TGTGCCAGCAGTTTGGGGAGCGGGAGCTCCTACGAGCAGTACTTC.

The chain carries TRBV5-1 and TRBJ1-1, with D perhaps TRBD1 (5 bases). The germline V gene encodes CDR1 SGHRS and CDR2 YFSETQ. V was clipped by 0 bases and J by 4 bases, with 10 bases between them. The CDR3 loop spans 14 amino acids. Here the CDR3 DNA reads TGCGCCAGCAGCTTGGGTTCCGGGGGCACTGAAGCTTTCTTT. It is translated as CASSLGSGGTEAFF.

This clone was recorded a few times. The chain employs TRBV7-3 and TRBJ2-1; D is possibly TRBD2 (5 bases). The germline V gene encodes CDR1 SGHTA and CDR2 FQGTGA. V dropped 5 bases and J dropped 8 bases, with 28 bases sitting between them. This CDR3 is built from 18 residues. The CDR3 protein is CASSRYPDPRSRSDEQFF. The CDR3 DNA sequence: TGTGCCAGCAGCAGATATCCCGATCCACGCTCGCGTAGCGATGAGCAGTTCTTC.

The CDR3 here is CSVEQGPYGYTF. The CDR3 DNA sequence: TGCAGCGTCGAACAGGGTCCCTATGGCTACACCTTC. The J gene is TRBJ1-2, the V gene TRBV29-1, with a weak D call TRBD1 (6 bases). The germline gives CDR1 SQVTM, CDR2 ANQGSEA. The CDR3 contains 12 residues. V lost 6 bases and J lost 4, with 12 bases in between.

The genes are TRBV4-2 and TRBJ2-3; D gene unclear. This CDR3 is built from 14 residues. The germline CDR1 and CDR2 sequences are LGHNA and YNFKEQ. Trimming left V 4 bases short and J 4 bases short, with 12 bases between. Here the CDR3 DNA reads TGTGCCAGCAGCCTGCGGCCAGTCCCAGATACGCAGTATTTT. As protein: CASSLRPVPDTQYF.

The chain has TRBV7-2 and TRBJ1-2; D might be TRBD1 (5 bases). Germline assignment: CDR1 SGHTA and CDR2 FQGNSA. The CDR3 is made up of 15 amino acids. Trimming stripped 4 bases from V and 8 bases from J, with 20 bases between. This CDR3 reads CASSSGSGRGDGYTF. The CDR3 bases are TGTGCCAGCAGCTCCGGGTCGGGCAGAGGGGACGGCTACACCTTC.

This chain links TRBV2 with TRBJ1-5; possible D gene TRBD1, 6 bases. The CDR3 sequence is 13 residues long. Looked up from germline, CDR1 is SNHLY and CDR2 is FYNNEI. Trimming left V 4 bases short and J 7 bases short, with 11 bases between. CDR3 bases: TGTGCCAGCAGTGGGGACATCACACAGCCCCAGCATTTT. Translated: CASSGDITQPQHF.

This clone was seen a few times. The V call is TRBV27, the J call TRBJ1-5; 7 bases map to TRBD1. The CDR3 consists of 15 residues. The germline V gene has CDR1 MNHEY and CDR2 SMNVEV (reference sequence). The ends lost 3 bases at V and 2 bases at J; junction bases unmatched: 4. CDR3: CASSFKGGGNQPQHF. In DNA form, the CDR3 reads TGTGCCAGCAGTTTTAAAGGGGGCGGCAATCAGCCCCAGCATTTT.

The genes are TRBV13 and TRBJ1-2, with D uncertain. Germline V lookup: CDR1 PRHDT, CDR2 FYEKMQ (reference sequence). Trimming pared 1 base from V and 8 bases from J, leaving 8 bases between. CDR3 length equals 12 residues. CDR3 DNA sequence: TGTGCCAGCAGCTTAGTGGGCTTGGGCTACACCTTC. Its protein is CASSLVGLGYTF.

This rearrangement joins TRBV28 to TRBJ1-2, with a weak D call TRBD1 (5 bases). The CDR3 extends over 15 amino acids. The germline V gene encodes CDR1 MDHEN and CDR2 SYDVKM. With 6 bases removed from V and 2 bases from J, the gap between germline ends came to 16 bases. CDR3 DNA sequence: TGTGCCAGCAGCGCTCTCGGGGCTGCGAACTATGGCTACACCTTC. Its translation is CASSALGAANYGYTF.